These 3 T cell receptor beta chains were sequenced from one sample in a study of tumor-infiltrating lymphocytes in glioblastoma multiforme. Three nested ARM-PCR rounds with V-beta and C-beta primers built TCRB libraries. One entry per CDR3 protein results from TCRdb running MiXCR on the multiplex PCR reads. The repertoire holds tens of thousands of distinct CDR3 sequences, about 64% seen once, with 33% in the top ten. Input material: brain tumor tissue. These receptors all stem from a male donor with glioblastoma.

The V and J genes are TRBV6-5 and TRBJ2-7; unclear D gene. The CDR3 spans 14 residues. CDR1 and CDR2 from the germline V gene are MNHEY and SVGAGI. V shed 0 bases and J shed 6 bases, with 12 bases lying between them. The CDR3 region is CASSYSTGYREQYF. CDR3 sequence (DNA): TGTGCCAGCAGTTACTCGACTGGGTATCGCGAGCAGTACTTC.

About this clonotype itself: A read error may produce the germline difference seen at one junction end. The gene calls are TRBV5-5 and TRBJ1-2; perhaps TRBD1 as D (5 bases). The V gene's germline CDR1 is SGHKS and CDR2 YYEKEE (reference sequence). The CDR3 has 14 amino acids. The CDR3 coding sequence is TGTGCCAGCAGTGACAAGGGGTCGCTCTATGGCTACACATTC. Translating gives CASSDKGSLYGYTF.

In its sample, this clonotype was seen once. V gene TRBV20-1 combines with J gene TRBJ1-1; D not certain. Trimming cost V 0 bases and J 11 bases, with 10 bases left between them. The germline V gene has CDR1 DFQATT and CDR2 SNEGSKA (reference sequence). CDR3 length: 11 residues. DNA of the CDR3: TGCAGTGCTAGAGAGGGGAGCCGGGCTTTCTTT. Residues: CSAREGSRAFF.